These T cell receptor beta chains were read from a single sample in a study of technical replicates of blood from a handful of donors. The data were produced by immunoSEQ multiplex PCR, yet TCRdb's version contains in-frame clones alone and is incomplete. Among tens of thousands of clones listed, more than 85% were seen once. The sample consisted of PBMCs. These receptors came from a human donor in good health. Some clones in this sample may be carry-over from other donors' samples. CDR3s include the opening cysteine and the closing phenylalanine or tryptophan. The order of the fields is clone size, D gene, V gene, J gene, CDR3 DNA, CDR3 protein. A D gene is named only where the DNA matches it firmly. Not every row has a clone size; where given, it reads once, few, many or a size class.

>NA|TRBD1|TRBV2|TRBJ1-4
TGTGCCAGCATTCCAACCGGGACAGTCAATGAAAAACTGTTTTTT
CASIPTGTVNEKLFF
>NA|TRBD2|TRBV4-1|TRBJ2-7
TGCGCCAGCAGCCAGGGACTAGCGGCCAGCGGGTACGAGCAGTACTTC
CASSQGLAASGYEQYF
>NA|TRBD1|TRBV4-3|TRBJ1-6
TGCGCCAGCAGCCAAGACTCGACAGGGGGCACCCGCAATTCACCCCTCCACTTT
CASSQDSTGGTRNSPLHF
>NA|NA|TRBV6-6|TRBJ1-6
TGTGCCAGCAGTTCGGGCAGGGAAAATTCACCCCTCCACTTT
CASSSGRENSPLHF
>NA|TRBD1|TRBV19|TRBJ2-2
TGTGCCAACTTAAAGACAGGGATGTGGTCCGGGGAGCTGTTTTTT
CANLKTGMWSGELFF
>NA|NA|TRBV5-1|TRBJ2-1
TGCGCCAGCAGCTTGCTTAGTTCTGACAATGAGCAGTTCTTC
CASSLLSSDNEQFF
>NA|TRBD2|TRBV5-6|TRBJ2-5
TGTGCCAGCAGCTCTGAGACTAGCGGAGTACAAGAGACCCAGTACTTC
CASSSETSGVQETQYF
>NA|NA|TRBV7-2|TRBJ2-1
TGTGCCAGCAGCTTAGACAGCTCCTACAATGAGCAGTTCTTC
CASSLDSSYNEQFF
>medium-sized|TRBD2|TRBV10-3|TRBJ2-7
TGTGCCATCAGTGAGCTTAGCGGGACGGAGCAGTACTTC
CAISELSGTEQYF
>NA|NA|TRBV15|TRBJ2-7
TGTGCCACCAGCTTGGGGCCCGTGTGGTGGTGGGAGCAGTACTTC
CATSLGPVWWWEQYF
>many|NA|TRBV7-2|TRBJ1-1
TGTGCCAGCAGCCTTCACACTGAAGCTTTCTTT
CASSLHTEAFF
>NA|NA|TRBV27|TRBJ1-2
TGTGCCAGCAGTCCCTTACTCGGAGGAACGTATGGCTACACCTTC
CASSPLLGGTYGYTF
>few|TRBD2|TRBV13|TRBJ2-2
TGTGCCAGCAGCTCGCTAGCGGTGGGGACCGGGGAGCTGTTTTTT
CASSSLAVGTGELFF
>NA|NA|TRBV7-9|TRBJ2-7
TGTGCCAGCAGCTTCCCAGGACTGAGCTCCTACGAGCAGTACTTC
CASSFPGLSSYEQYF
>NA|NA|TRBV4-2|TRBJ2-2
TGTGCCAGCAGCCCGGAACAGGGCACCGGGGAGCTGTTTTTT
CASSPEQGTGELFF
>NA|NA|TRBV7-2|TRBJ1-5
TGTGCCAGCAGCTTAGGACAGGCCAATCAGCCCCAGCATTTT
CASSLGQANQPQHF
>NA|NA|TRBV5-4|TRBJ2-3
TGTGCCAGCAGCTTGGCTGGCACAGATACGCAGTATTTT
CASSLAGTDTQYF
>NA|TRBD1|TRBV18|TRBJ2-7
TGTGCCAGCCGATCCCCAGGGGGTGGCTACGAGCAGTACTTC
CASRSPGGGYEQYF
>NA|NA|TRBV7-9|TRBJ1-6
TGTGCCAGCAGCGGGGCAGGGTATAATTCACCCCTCCACTTT
CASSGAGYNSPLHF
>NA|NA|TRBV7-2|TRBJ2-1
TGTGCCAGCAGCTTAGACCGGGGAACCTACAATGAGCAGTTCTTC
CASSLDRGTYNEQFF
>NA|TRBD2|TRBV7-2|TRBJ2-3
TGTGCCAGCAGATCTGGGGGGGCGCAGTATTTT
CASRSGGAQYF
>NA|NA|TRBV6-5|TRBJ1-6
TGTGCCAGCACCCCGGGTAATTCACCCCTCCACTTT
CASTPGNSPLHF
>NA|NA|TRBV7-6|TRBJ2-7
TGTGCCAGCAGCCCCCTAGGGGGGGCGGACGAGCAGTACTTC
CASSPLGGADEQYF
>NA|TRBD2|TRBV7-2|TRBJ2-7
TGTGCCAGCAGCTGGTCCCCGGGACTAGCGGGAGACGAGCAGTACTTC
CASSWSPGLAGDEQYF
>NA|TRBD1|TRBV6-4|TRBJ1-2
TGTGCCAGCAAGAGGGGACAGGGGGCCGAAAAGCCTCTTAACTATGGCTACACCTTC
CASKRGQGAEKPLNYGYTF